The T cell receptor (beta chain) under discussion was sequenced for a study of shared clonotypes between healthy human individuals. Researchers ran the assay at a deep level. Each cell subset's genomic DNA was divided evenly among several immunoSEQ plates. TCRdb's copy holds only in-frame clones and misses some; the assay was immunoSEQ multiplex PCR. The data show about half a million clones, with roughly 80% seen just once and 12% held by the top ten. The CDR3 covers 14 residues. CDR1 and CDR2 from the germline V gene are MRHNA and SNTAGT. Trimming stripped 8 bases from V and 5 bases from J, with 15 bases between. In the case of this clone: It is likely a read error: a sequence one base away is far more abundant.

The sequenced sample consisted of PBMCs. The V gene is TRBV6-4, the J gene TRBJ2-2; D possibly corresponds to TRBD1 (6 bases). The source of this sequence is a woman between 35 and 50 years old in good health. Some clones in this sample may be carry-over from other donors' samples. The CDR3 DNA reads as TGTGCCAGCGCCCCTCGGACAGAAACCGGGGAGCTGTTTTTT. It yields the protein CASAPRTETGELFF.